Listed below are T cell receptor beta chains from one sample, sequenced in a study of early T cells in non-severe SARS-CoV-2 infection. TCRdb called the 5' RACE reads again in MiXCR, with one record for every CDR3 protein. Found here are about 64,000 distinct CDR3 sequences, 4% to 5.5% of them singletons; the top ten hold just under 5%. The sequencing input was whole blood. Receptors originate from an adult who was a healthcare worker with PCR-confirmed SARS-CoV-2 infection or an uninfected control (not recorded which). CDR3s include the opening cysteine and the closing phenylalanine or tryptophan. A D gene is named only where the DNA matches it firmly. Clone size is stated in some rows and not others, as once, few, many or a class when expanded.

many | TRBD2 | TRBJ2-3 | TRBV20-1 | TGCAGTGCTAGTCGACCCCTAGCGGGCAGCACAGATACGCAGTATTTT | CSASRPLAGSTDTQYF
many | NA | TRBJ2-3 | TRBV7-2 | TGTGCCAGCAGCCAGCCGGACTTTAGCACAGATACGCAGTATTTT | CASSQPDFSTDTQYF
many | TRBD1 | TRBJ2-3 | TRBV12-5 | TGTGCTAGTGGTTTGTTGGCAGGGGGCGGAGATACGCAGTATTTT | CASGLLAGGGDTQYF
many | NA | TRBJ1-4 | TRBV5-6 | TGTGCCAGCAGCCTGGGGACCTCAAGGGGTGAAAAACTGTTTTTT | CASSLGTSRGEKLFF
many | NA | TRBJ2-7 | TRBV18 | TGTGCCAGCTCACCCTGGGACTCTCCGGGCGAGCAGTACTTC | CASSPWDSPGEQYF
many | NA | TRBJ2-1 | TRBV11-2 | TGTGCCAGCAGCTTAGGCCCAAACCCCTACAATGAGCAGTTCTTC | CASSLGPNPYNEQFF
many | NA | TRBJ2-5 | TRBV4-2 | TGTGCCAGCAGCCAAAGTAAGGGGCCGCAAGAGACCCAGTACTTC | CASSQSKGPQETQYF
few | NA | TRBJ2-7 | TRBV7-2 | TGTGCCAGCAGCGCGGACACGGCGGGGGAGCAGTACTTC | CASSADTAGEQYF
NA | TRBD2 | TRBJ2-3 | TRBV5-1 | TGCGCCAGCAGCTTGGCCCTGGCTAGCGGGGGGGCAGATACGCAGTATTTT | CASSLALASGGADTQYF
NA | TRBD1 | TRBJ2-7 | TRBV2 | TGTGCCAGCAGTGAAGGGACAGGGGCTATCTACGAGCAGTACTTC | CASSEGTGAIYEQYF
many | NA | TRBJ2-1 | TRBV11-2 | TGTGCCAGCAGCGCTGCGACTGAGCAGTTCTTC | CASSAATEQFF
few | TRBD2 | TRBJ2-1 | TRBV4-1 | TGCGCCAGCAGCCAAGGTAGCGGGAGACAGCAGTTCTTC | CASSQGSGRQQFF
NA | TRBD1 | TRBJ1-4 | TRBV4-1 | TGCGCCAGCAGCCCAGGACAGGGGGCTAATGAAAAACTGTTTTTT | CASSPGQGANEKLFF
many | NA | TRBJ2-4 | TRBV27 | TGTGCCAGCAGGGCAGATCCCCCGAGGGTGAACATTCAGTACTTC | CASRADPPRVNIQYF
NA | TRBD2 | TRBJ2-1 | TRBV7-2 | TGTGCCAGCAGCCAAAGCGGGATTTACAATGAGCAGTTCTTC | CASSQSGIYNEQFF
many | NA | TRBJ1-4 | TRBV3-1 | TGTGCCAGCAGCCAGGGTGCAACTAATGAAAAACTGTTTTTT | CASSQGATNEKLFF
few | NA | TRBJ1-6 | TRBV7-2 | TGTGCCAGCAGCTTAGACGGGAGTTCACCCCTCCACTTT | CASSLDGSSPLHF
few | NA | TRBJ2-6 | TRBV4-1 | TGCGCCAGCAGCCAAGGCTACTTTTACTCTGGGGCCAACGTCCTGACTTTC | CASSQGYFYSGANVLTF
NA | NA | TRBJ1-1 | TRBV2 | TGTGCCAGCAGGGATACGGACAGCCCCGTGTGCTTCTTT | CASRDTDSPVCFF
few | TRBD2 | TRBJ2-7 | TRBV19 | TGTGCCAGTAGCTCGACCGGGACTAGCTCCTACGAGCAGTACTTC | CASSSTGTSSYEQYF
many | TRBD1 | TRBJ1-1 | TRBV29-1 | TGCAGCGGAGGGGGCACGAACACTGAAGCTTTCTTT | CSGGGTNTEAFF
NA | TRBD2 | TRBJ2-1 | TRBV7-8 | TGTGCCAGCAGCCCAGTAGCACTAGCGGGTTACAATGAGCAGTTCTTC | CASSPVALAGYNEQFF
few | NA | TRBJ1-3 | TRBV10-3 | TGTGCCATCAGACCTAGTAGCTCTGGAAACACCATATATTTT | CAIRPSSSGNTIYF
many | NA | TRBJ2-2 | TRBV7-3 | TGTGCCAGCAGCATAGGGACCTCCAACACCGGGGAGCTGTTTTTT | CASSIGTSNTGELFF
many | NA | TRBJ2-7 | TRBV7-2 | TGTGCCAGCAGATCCGGGCCAGTATACGAGCAGTACTTC | CASRSGPVYEQYF
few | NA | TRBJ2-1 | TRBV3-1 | TGTGCCAGCAGCCTGCCCTGGGCAGGGTTGAATGAGCAGTTCTTC | CASSLPWAGLNEQFF
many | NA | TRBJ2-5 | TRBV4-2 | TGTGCCAGCAGCCAAGATATGGCATCTAATCACCAAGAGACCCAGTACTTC | CASSQDMASNHQETQYF
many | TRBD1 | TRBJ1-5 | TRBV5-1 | TGCGCCAGCAGCTACGGGACAGGGGAACAGCCCCAGCATTTT | CASSYGTGEQPQHF
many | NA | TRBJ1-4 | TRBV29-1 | TGCAGCGTTGGAGGACAAGACGGTGAAAAACTGTTTTTT | CSVGGQDGEKLFF
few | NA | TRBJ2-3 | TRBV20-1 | TGCAGTGCTAGAAAAACGGGATTGGATACGCAGTATTTT | CSARKTGLDTQYF
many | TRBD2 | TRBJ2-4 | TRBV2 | TGTGCCAGCAGGGGGACTAGCGGGAGAGGAGACATTCAGTACTTC | CASRGTSGRGDIQYF
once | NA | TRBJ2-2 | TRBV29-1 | TGCAGCGTTGGACAGGGTAGCGGCGGGGAGCTGTTTTTT | CSVGQGSGGELFF
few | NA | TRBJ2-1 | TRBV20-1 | TGCAGTGCCCGAAGAGGTCGCCCGGACGACAATGAGCAGTTCTTC | CSARRGRPDDNEQFF
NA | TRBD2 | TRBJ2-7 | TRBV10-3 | TGTGCCATTAGCGGGAGGTCCTACGAGCAGTACTTC | CAISGRSYEQYF
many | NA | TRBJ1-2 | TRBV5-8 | TGTGCCAGCAGCTTGATCCCGCGGGGTAACTATGGCTACACCTTC | CASSLIPRGNYGYTF
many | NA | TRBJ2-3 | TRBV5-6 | TGTGCCAGCAGCTTGGCTAGTGTCGCAGATACGCAGTATTTT | CASSLASVADTQYF
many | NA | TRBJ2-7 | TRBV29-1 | TGCAGTCGCCAAGTGGCGGGGTACACCTACGAGCAGTACTTC | CSRQVAGYTYEQYF
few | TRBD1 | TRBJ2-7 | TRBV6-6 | TGTGCCAGCAGTTACTCGACAGGGGACTACGAGCAGTACTTC | CASSYSTGDYEQYF
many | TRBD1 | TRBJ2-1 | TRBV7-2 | TGTGCCAGCAGCTCCACCGGGACAGGATCCTACAATGAGCAGTTCTTC | CASSSTGTGSYNEQFF
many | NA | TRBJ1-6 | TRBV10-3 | TGTGCCATCAGGGAGAGTGGGTTCAGGTCATCGAATTCACCCCTCCACTTT | CAIRESGFRSSNSPLHF
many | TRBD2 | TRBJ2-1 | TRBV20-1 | TGCAGTGCTAGAGAGCTAGCGGGAAGCTCCTACAATGAGCAGTTCTTC | CSARELAGSSYNEQFF
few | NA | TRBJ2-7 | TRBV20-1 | TGCAGTGCTAGAGAGGGACACGGGCCCCTCTACGAGCAGTACTTC | CSAREGHGPLYEQYF
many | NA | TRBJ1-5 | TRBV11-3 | TGTGCCAGCAGCTTACAGCCCCAGCATTTT | CASSLQPQHF
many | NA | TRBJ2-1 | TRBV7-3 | TGTGCCAGCAGCTTCGGAGTGAGCTCCTACAATGAGCAGTTCTTC | CASSFGVSSYNEQFF